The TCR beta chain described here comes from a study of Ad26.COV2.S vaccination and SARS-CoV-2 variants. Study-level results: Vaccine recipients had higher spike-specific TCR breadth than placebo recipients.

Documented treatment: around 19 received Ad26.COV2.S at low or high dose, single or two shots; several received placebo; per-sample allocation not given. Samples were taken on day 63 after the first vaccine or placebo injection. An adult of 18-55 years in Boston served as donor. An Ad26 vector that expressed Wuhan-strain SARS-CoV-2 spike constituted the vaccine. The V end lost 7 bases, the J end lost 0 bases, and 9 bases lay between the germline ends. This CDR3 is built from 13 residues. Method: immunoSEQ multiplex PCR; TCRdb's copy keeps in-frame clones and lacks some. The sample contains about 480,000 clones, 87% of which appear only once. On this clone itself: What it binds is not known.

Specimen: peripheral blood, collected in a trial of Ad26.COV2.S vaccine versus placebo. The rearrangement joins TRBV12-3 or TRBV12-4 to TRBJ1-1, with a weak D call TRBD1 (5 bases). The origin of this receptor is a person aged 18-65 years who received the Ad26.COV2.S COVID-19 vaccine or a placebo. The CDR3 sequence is CASTQGMNTEAFF. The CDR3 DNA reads TGTGCCAGCACCCAGGGCATGAACACTGAAGCTTTCTTT.